One and the same sample provided the 29 T cell receptor beta chains below, sequenced in a study of shared clonotypes between healthy human individuals. Assay: immunoSEQ multiplex PCR; the TCRdb copy retains only in-frame clones and omits some. This repertoire shows 2 million to 3 million clones, 85% to 95% found once; its top ten account for over 0.12%. The sample was naive CD4+ T cells sorted from blood. Subset in this sample: CD45RA+ positively selected. The receptor set was obtained from a man younger than 35 in good health.

The rearrangement links TRBV6-5 to TRBJ1-1, with 7 bases aligning to TRBD1. J lost 1 base, V lost 9 bases, and 5 bases had no gene match. Germline CDR1 MNHEY, CDR2 SVGAGI. CDR3 length equals 13 residues. Written as DNA, the CDR3 is TGTGCCAGTAACAGGGGAAAGAACACTGAAGCTTTCTTT. It codes for CASNRGKNTEAFF.

A single count supports this clone. The chain's CDR3 is CASSRQASGEKLFF. Written as DNA, the CDR3 is TGTGCCAGCTCTCGACAGGCATCTGGGGAAAAACTGTTTTTT. The chain uses TRBV18 and TRBJ1-4; TRBD1 might be the D (6 bases). Between the trimmed V and J ends, which lost 6 bases and 8 bases, there was a span of 16 bases. The CDR3 is 14 amino acids. Germline V gives CDR1 KGHSH, CDR2 LQKENI.

V and J are TRBV5-1 and TRBJ1-1; 8 bases map to TRBD1. Unmatched junction bases numbered 7, after V lost 4 bases and J lost 5 bases. Germline CDR1 and CDR2: SGHRS and YFSETQ. CDR3 length: 14 amino acids. The CDR3 bases are TGCGCCAGCAGCGCCCAGGGGGCGGGAACTGAAGCTTTCTTT. Protein: CASSAQGAGTEAFF. Drawing the rest from reference TRBV5-1 and TRBJ1-1, the complete variable domain is KAGVTQTPRYLIKTRGQQVTLSCSPISGHRSVSWYQQTPGQGLQFLFEYFSETQRNKGNFPGRFSGRQFSNSRSEMNVSTLELGDSALYLCASSAQGAGTEAFFGQGTRLTVV.

The chain is built from TRBV30 and TRBJ2-1; 10 bases are a match to TRBD2. This CDR3 region has 14 residues. Germline V gene data show CDR1 as GTSNPN and CDR2 as SVGIG (reference sequence). J lost 4 bases, V lost 4 bases, and 4 bases had no gene match. CDR3 DNA: TGTGCCTGGACCGGACTAGCGGTATACAATGAGCAGTTCTTC. It is translated as CAWTGLAVYNEQFF.

With respect to this clone: Other DNA sequences of this sample code for an identical CDR3. This rearrangement joins TRBV18 to TRBJ1-5, with D unclear. CDR1 is KGHSH and CDR2 is LQKENI in the germline V gene. This CDR3 comprises 14 residues. V was pared by 0 bases and J by 1 base, with 4 bases between. In nucleotides, the CDR3 is TGTGCCAGCTCACCACCTGGAAGCAATCAGCCCCAGCATTTT. Protein sequence: CASSPPGSNQPQHF.

V gene TRBV5-1 combines with J gene TRBJ1-6; 8 bases map to TRBD1. CDR1 is SGHRS and CDR2 is YFSETQ in the germline V gene. The CDR3 length is 14 residues. The V segment lost 3 bases and the J segment 9 bases; nucleotides outside the gene matches: 5. CDR3 sequence (DNA): TGCGCCAGCAGCTATGGACAGGGAAGTTCACCCCTCCACTTT. Protein product: CASSYGQGSSPLHF.

This chain connects TRBV7-3 to TRBJ2-3; no reliable D call. This CDR3 comprises 14 residues. Looked up from germline, CDR1 is SGHTA and CDR2 is FQGTGA. V was clipped by 0 bases and J by 6 bases, with 10 bases between them. The CDR3 nucleotides are TGTGCCAGCAGCTTAACAGGGCACCCCGATACGCAGTATTTT. As protein: CASSLTGHPDTQYF.

As regards this clone: This clone may be a read error of a much larger clone one base away. Within the sample, other DNA sequences also encode this same CDR3. The chain recombines TRBV5-4 with TRBJ2-5; D gene unclear. Trimming removed 3 bases from V and 5 bases from J, with 5 bases in between. Germline loops: CDR1 SGHNT, CDR2 YYREEE (reference sequence). The CDR3 extends over 11 amino acids. The CDR3 nucleotides read TGTGCCAGCAGCTCCCAGGAGACCCAGTACTTC. Encoded protein: CASSSQETQYF.

The rearrangement joins TRBV5-4 to TRBJ2-7, with D hard to call. The CDR3 extends over 16 amino acids. Trimming pared 5 bases from V and 0 bases from J, leaving 18 bases between. Germline V gene data show CDR1 as SGHNT and CDR2 as YYREEE (reference sequence). CDR3 residues: CASRPQTGPSSYEQYF. In DNA form, the CDR3 reads TGTGCCAGCAGACCACAGACGGGCCCGAGCTCCTACGAGCAGTACTTC.

The chain combines TRBV4-1 with TRBJ2-5; a possible D gene is TRBD2 (6 bases). Germline V gene data show CDR1 as MGHRA and CDR2 as YSYEKL. V was shortened by 1 base and J by 5 bases, with 14 bases between the two germline ends. The CDR3 totals 15 residues. CDR3 sequence (DNA): TGCGCCAGCAGCCAAGGGCTAGCGAATAGGGAGACCCAGTACTTC. It yields the protein CASSQGLANRETQYF.

The V call is TRBV27, the J call TRBJ2-1, with unresolved D. The CDR3 is 14 amino acids. V shed 2 bases and J shed 0 bases, with 5 bases lying between them. Germline V gives CDR1 MNHEY, CDR2 SMNVEV (reference sequence). The CDR3 bases are TGTGCCAGCAGTTTAACTACCTCCTACAATGAGCAGTTCTTC. Translation: CASSLTTSYNEQFF.

This sequence joins TRBV6-1 and TRBJ1-2; perhaps TRBD1 as D (5 bases). This CDR3 has 15 residues. CDR1 MNHNS and CDR2 SASEGT come from the germline V gene. Trimming pared 3 bases from V and 6 bases from J, leaving 17 bases between. The CDR3 region has the DNA TGTGCCAGCAGTGAGGGACGCAAGGGGAAGGATGGCTACACCTTC. This gives the protein CASSEGRKGKDGYTF.

This clone was seen once. Other DNA variants within this sample encode the same CDR3. The V gene is TRBV18, the J gene TRBJ2-1; 9 nucleotides line up with TRBD1. Looked up from germline, CDR1 is KGHSH and CDR2 is LQKENI. The length of the CDR3 is 16 residues. The V segment lost 3 bases and the J segment 2 bases; nucleotides outside the gene matches: 5. The CDR3 DNA reads as TGTGCCAGCTCACCTCCCGGGACAGGGACCTACAATGAGCAGTTCTTC. Its protein is CASSPPGTGTYNEQFF. The full variable domain, with the rest looked up from reference TRBV18 and TRBJ2-1, is NAGVMQNPRHLVRRRGQEARLRCSPMKGHSHVYWYRQLPEEGLKFMVYLQKENIIDESGMPKERFSAEFPKEGPSILRIQQVVRGDSAAYFCASSPPGTGTYNEQFFGPGTRLTVL.

Concerning this clone itself: Within the sample, other DNA sequences also encode this same CDR3. The DNA for the CDR3 is TGTGCCAGCAGCTTGGAACTAGCGGGTTACAATGAGCAGTTCTTC. It specifies CASSLELAGYNEQFF. The chain is built from TRBV7-2 and TRBJ2-1, with 9 bases aligning to TRBD2. CDR3 length: 15 residues. Germline loops: CDR1 SGHTA, CDR2 FQGNSA. With 3 bases clipped from V and 4 bases from J, the junction kept 4 bases outside the gene matches.

Concerning this clone itself: This specimen includes other DNA sequences encoding the same CDR3. The chain recombines TRBV2 with TRBJ2-7; D remains ambiguous. V was clipped by 4 bases and J by 2 bases, with 9 bases between them. The germline CDR1 and CDR2 sequences are SNHLY and FYNNEI. The CDR3 has 13 residues. CDR3 sequence reads: CASSVQGTYEQYF. The CDR3 bases are TGTGCCAGCAGTGTACAAGGGACCTACGAGCAGTACTTC.

The chain couples TRBV4-1 to TRBJ1-5, with D possibly TRBD1 on 6 matching bases. CDR1 MGHRA and CDR2 YSYEKL come from the germline V gene. This CDR3 contains 16 residues. V was pared by 0 bases and J by 2 bases, with 11 bases between. The CDR3 spells CASSQDGGRGNQPQHF. The CDR3 region has the DNA TGCGCCAGCAGCCAAGACGGGGGGCGCGGCAATCAGCCCCAGCATTTT.

The chain recombines TRBV7-9 with TRBJ2-7, with D perhaps being TRBD1 or TRBD2 (5 bases each). The CDR3 is made up of 17 amino acids. Germline CDR1 SEHNR, CDR2 FQNEAQ (reference sequence). The ends were cut back, 6 bases at V and 3 bases at J, with 24 bases in the middle. DNA of the CDR3: TGTGCCAGCAGTTCTTTTTTTGGGGGTTTCGGGGACTACGAGCAGTACTTC. Translated, it gives CASSSFFGGFGDYEQYF. The full variable domain, with the rest looked up from reference TRBV7-9 and TRBJ2-7, is DTGVSQNPRHKITKRGQNVTFRCDPISEHNRLYWYRQTLGQGPEFLTYFQNEAQLEKSRLLSDRFSAERPKGSFSTLEIQRTEQGDSAMYLCASSSFFGGFGDYEQYFGPGTRLTVT.

J is TRBJ2-3 and V is TRBV7-9, with 11 bases aligning to TRBD2. Per germline, CDR1 SEHNR and CDR2 FQNEAQ (reference sequence). The J segment lost 2 bases and the V segment lost 5 bases, leaving 9 bases of the junction unmatched. The CDR3 totals 17 residues. CDR3: CASSRRTTSGNTDTQYF. The CDR3 region has the DNA TGTGCCAGCAGCCGCAGAACGACTAGCGGGAACACAGATACGCAGTATTTT.

V usage is TRBV13 and J usage is TRBJ2-7; TRBD2 aligns across 7 bases. V dropped 2 bases and J dropped 3; count of bases not matched to a gene: 7. Germline V gene data show CDR1 as PRHDT and CDR2 as FYEKMQ (reference sequence). The CDR3 spans 15 residues. The CDR3 DNA reads TGTGCCAGCAGCTTAAGGCGAGCGGGGAACTACGAGCAGTACTTC. Amino acids: CASSLRRAGNYEQYF.

This sequence joins TRBV7-9 and TRBJ2-3, with 8 bases identical to TRBD2. This CDR3 is 16 amino acids long. Germline CDR1 and CDR2: SEHNR and FQNEAQ (reference sequence). The trim removed 1 base at V and 2 bases at J, leaving 5 bases unmatched. The CDR3 nucleotides are TGTGCCAGCAGCTTAGGGCGAGCGGGGGTCACAGATACGCAGTATTTT. Protein sequence: CASSLGRAGVTDTQYF.

The gene calls are TRBV27 and TRBJ2-3; D remains unclear. V was cut by 2 bases and J by 7 bases, with 10 bases left in between. CDR1 MNHEY and CDR2 SMNVEV come from the germline V gene (reference sequence). This CDR3 comprises 13 residues. CDR3 region: CASSLSERHTQYF. Written as DNA, the CDR3 is TGTGCCAGCAGTTTAAGCGAAAGACATACGCAGTATTTT.

This chain joins TRBV2 and TRBJ2-2, with 11 positions matching TRBD2. Germline V lookup: CDR1 SNHLY, CDR2 FYNNEI. V lost 7 bases and J lost 6; bases outside the gene matches: 7. The CDR3 runs 15 residues. The CDR3 loop is CASKQASGGSGELFF. The CDR3 DNA reads as TGTGCCAGCAAGCAGGCTAGCGGGGGGTCCGGGGAGCTGTTTTTT.

J is TRBJ1-2 and V is TRBV18, with 9 bases matching TRBD1. CDR3 size: 16 residues. CDR1 and CDR2 from the germline V gene are KGHSH and LQKENI. V gave up 0 bases and J gave up 6 bases; unmatched junction bases: 8. CDR3 sequence reads: CASSPPSRQGGDGYTF. The CDR3 bases are TGTGCCAGCTCACCACCGAGCCGACAGGGGGGCGATGGCTACACCTTC.

Regarding this clone: The same CDR3 can be traced to other DNA sequences in this sample. V gene TRBV19 combines with J gene TRBJ1-3; 9 nucleotides align to TRBD1. V shed 4 bases, J shed 1 base, and the junction held 2 bases outside the gene matches. CDR3 size: 15 residues. Germline V gene data show CDR1 as LNHDA and CDR2 as SQIVND (reference sequence). CDR3 in amino acids: CASSTDRGSGNTIYF. The CDR3 nucleotides are TGTGCCAGTAGTACCGACAGGGGGTCTGGAAACACCATATATTTT.

CDR3 DNA sequence: TGCAGCGTTGATGCAGGGAGCAATGAGCAGTTCTTC. Translating it yields CSVDAGSNEQFF. V is TRBV29-1 and J is TRBJ2-1; TRBD1 or TRBD2 may be the D gene (5 bases each). The CDR3 is 12 residues long. Looked up from germline, CDR1 is SQVTM and CDR2 is ANQGSEA. V gave up 3 bases and J gave up 6 bases, with 9 bases separating them.

V and J are TRBV28 and TRBJ2-2; D is ambiguous. Germline V gene data show CDR1 as MDHEN and CDR2 as SYDVKM. V was trimmed by 3 bases and J by 10 bases, leaving 12 bases between them. The CDR3 covers 13 residues. In DNA form, the CDR3 reads TGTGCCAGCAGTTTGGTCCTAGAGATGGAGCTGTTTTTT. This codes for CASSLVLEMELFF.

J is TRBJ2-7 and V is TRBV7-6; possible D gene TRBD1, 6 bases. The CDR3 has 13 amino acids. Trimming shortened V by 1 base and J by 3 bases, and 7 bases separated the two germline ends. Germline V CDR1 and CDR2: SGHVS, FNYEAQ. CDR3 sequence: CASSLEGVYEQYF. The CDR3 nucleotides read TGTGCCAGCAGCTTAGAGGGGGTCTACGAGCAGTACTTC. The complete variable domain, with remaining parts taken from reference TRBV7-6 and TRBJ2-7, reads GAGVSQSPRYKVTKRGQDVALRCDPISGHVSLYWYRQALGQGPEFLTYFNYEAQQDKSGLPNDRFSAERPEGSISTLTIQRTEQRDSAMYRCASSLEGVYEQYFGPGTRLTVT.

This clone appeared once. V gene TRBV28 combines with J gene TRBJ1-5, with 8 bases aligning to TRBD1. This CDR3 is built from 14 residues. Germline V lookup: CDR1 MDHEN, CDR2 SYDVKM. The junction had 6 bases not matched to a gene; V was cut back by 6 bases and J by 5 bases. CDR3 in amino acids: CASSPRQGYQPQHF. Here the CDR3 DNA reads TGTGCCAGCAGCCCCCGACAGGGGTATCAGCCCCAGCATTTT.

Details on this clone: This same CDR3 is encoded by further DNA sequences in the sample. The genes are TRBV10-3 and TRBJ2-7, with 11 bases lining up with TRBD2. V trimming: 3 bases; J trimming: 0 bases; junction bases outside the gene matches: 1. From germline, CDR1 is ENHRY and CDR2 SYGVKD. CDR3 size: 15 residues. The CDR3, as DNA: TGTGCCATCAGTGAAGGACTAGCGGGCTCCTACGAGCAGTACTTC. Translation: CAISEGLAGSYEQYF.